This T cell receptor (beta chain) originates from a study of T cells in Graves' hyperthyroidism and ophthalmopathy. CDR3 length: 14 residues. With 7 bases clipped from V and 5 bases from J, the junction kept 10 bases outside the gene matches. Amplified TCR beta CDR3 regions derived from RNA transcripts. During a first-round RT-PCR of the TCR CDR3, the HTBI primer set was used. TCRdb re-derived calls from the multiplex PCR reads in MiXCR, one entry per CDR3 protein. Of 700,000 to 850,000 distinct CDR3 sequences listed, under 45% are singletons. In this sample, this clonotype turned up a few times. Sequencing was performed on blood. The rearrangement uses TRBV12-3 or TRBV12-4 and TRBJ1-2; 7 positions match TRBD1. The clonotype was recovered from a woman in her thirties or forties with Graves' hyperthyroidism. The CDR3 is CASKLTGQVYGYTF. The CDR3, as DNA: TGTGCCAGCAAATTGACAGGGCAGGTTTATGGCTACACCTTC.